What follows describes a single T cell receptor (beta chain). The antigen is not known. The junction had 11 bases not matched to a gene; V was cut back by 0 bases and J by 7 bases. The CDR3 consists of 17 residues. The germline V gene encodes CDR1 SGDLS and CDR2 YYNGEE. Here immunoSEQ multiplex PCR was the method, and the copy in TCRdb shows in-frame clones only, minus some. The sample holds about 120,000 clones, more than 85% seen once. This sample was taken from a study of T cell responses to AZD1222 COVID-19 vaccine. Notes on the study in general: The study sampled repertoires only after the peak T cell response. Mostly white British, mostly female donors; authors suggested clonal diversity may be underestimated. Per reports, nearly half of all spike-specific TCRs target regions that are unmutated in variants.

The sample consisted of peripheral blood, taken on day 0 of AZD1222 vaccination. The V and J genes are TRBV9 and TRBJ2-1; 9 positions agree with TRBD2. This receptor was taken from an adult in good health. Written as DNA, the CDR3 is TGTGCCAGCAGCGTAGGAGGGGGCGGGAGGGTAGGAAATGAGCAGTTCTTC. Amino acid sequence: CASSVGGGGRVGNEQFF.